These 22 T cell receptor beta chains came from one sample sequenced in a study of cytomegalovirus exposure and HLA in healthy donors. The PCR made use of 60 Vbeta and 13 Jbeta primers. This table comes from immunoSEQ multiplex PCR, and its TCRdb copy is limited to in-frame clones, with some not included. The sample yields tens of thousands of clones, about 47% seen once. The material sequenced was PBMCs. Every receptor here comes from a human donor in good health.

This chain joins TRBV5-6 and TRBJ1-1, with 8 bases fitting TRBD1. The CDR3 consists of 13 residues. Per germline, CDR1 SGHDT and CDR2 YYEEEE. Trimming cost V 4 bases and J 6 bases; bases outside gene matches: 5. CDR3 loop: CASSPQGAAEAFF. The CDR3 DNA reads as TGTGCCAGCAGCCCCCAGGGGGCCGCTGAAGCTTTCTTT.

The chain joins TRBV7-2 to TRBJ2-7; D is unresolved. Germline V gene sequence: CDR1 SGHTA, CDR2 FQGNSA. The CDR3 is 11 residues long. Trimming pared 2 bases from V and 7 bases from J, leaving 6 bases between. CDR3 residues: CASSLTREQYF. DNA of the CDR3: TGTGCCAGCAGCTTAACGCGGGAGCAGTACTTC.

The rearrangement joins TRBV6-1 to TRBJ2-5; TRBD1 aligns across 8 bases. Per the germline V gene, CDR1 is MNHNS and CDR2 is SASEGT. The V gene end was trimmed by 8 bases and the J gene end by 5 bases; junction bases not matched to a gene: 10. The CDR3 has 14 amino acids. CDR3 DNA: TGTGCCAGCTGGGGCAGGGGGCTTGTGGAGACCCAGTACTTC. It is translated as CASWGRGLVETQYF.

V and J are TRBV30 and TRBJ2-2; tentative D call: TRBD1 (5 bases). The V and J ends lost 4 bases and 1 base respectively, with 10 bases between them. CDR3 length: 14 residues. The V gene's germline CDR1 is GTSNPN and CDR2 SVGIG (reference sequence). The CDR3 region has the DNA TGTGCCTGGAAGGGGCGGATGAACACCGGGGAGCTGTTTTTT. Translating it yields CAWKGRMNTGELFF. Supplemented by reference TRBV30 and TRBJ2-2, the full variable domain reads SQTIHQWPATLVQPVGSPLSLECTVEGTSNPNLYWYRQAAGRGLQLLFYSVGIGQISSEVPQNLSASRPQDRQFILSSKKLLLSDSGFYLCAWKGRMNTGELFFGEGSRLTVL.

The V call is TRBV25-1, the J call TRBJ2-4, with TRBD2 matching 10 bases. CDR3 length equals 13 residues. The germline V gene has CDR1 MGHDK and CDR2 SYGVNS. Unmatched junction bases numbered 9, after V lost 10 bases and J lost 9 bases. Here the CDR3 DNA reads TGTGCCACCGCAGCGGGAGGGGAGAGCATTCAGTACTTC. It translates to CATAAGGESIQYF.

This clone has a handful of counts. V is TRBV6-5 and J is TRBJ1-2; D is unclear. Germline V gives CDR1 MNHEY, CDR2 SVGAGI. The ends were cut back, 5 bases at V and 4 bases at J, with 11 bases in the middle. This CDR3 has 13 residues. The CDR3 here is CASSEANRYGYTF. The DNA of the CDR3 is TGTGCCAGCAGTGAAGCGAACCGCTATGGCTACACCTTC.

This clone was counted between two and nine times. The V and J genes are TRBV28 and TRBJ2-1, with unresolved D. Deletions cut 7 bases from V and 3 bases from J, with 10 bases between. This CDR3 comprises 13 residues. The germline gives CDR1 MDHEN, CDR2 SYDVKM. CDR3 sequence reads: CASIGSVYNEQFF. The DNA of the CDR3 is TGTGCCAGCATCGGGTCGGTCTACAATGAGCAGTTCTTC.

J is TRBJ2-1 and V is TRBV4-3, with 8 positions matching TRBD2. Germline CDR1 is LGHNA and CDR2 is YSLEER. J gave up 1 base and V 5 bases, and 4 bases lay outside the gene matches. This CDR3 spans 15 amino acids. CDR3 region: CASSSGGGSYNEQFF. In DNA form, the CDR3 reads TGCGCCAGCAGCTCCGGGGGGGGGTCCTACAATGAGCAGTTCTTC.

This clone has just one count. This rearrangement joins TRBV5-6 to TRBJ1-3; D not resolved. In germline, CDR1 is SGHDT, CDR2 YYEEEE. The CDR3 runs 14 residues. The V and J ends lost 3 bases and 6 bases respectively, with 13 bases between them. CDR3 amino acids: CASSSRAWLNTIYF. As DNA, the CDR3 is TGTGCCAGCAGCTCGAGAGCGTGGTTAAACACCATATATTTT.

The chain carries TRBV19 and TRBJ2-1; TRBD1 matches 9 bases. V was clipped by 4 bases and J by 12 bases; unmatched bases: 19. The germline gives CDR1 LNHDA, CDR2 SQIVND (reference sequence). The CDR3 consists of 17 residues. CDR3 sequence: CASSTKPGQGLGGGQFF. CDR3 nucleotide sequence: TGTGCCAGTAGTACTAAACCGGGACAGGGTTTAGGTGGGGGGCAGTTCTTC.

The chain combines TRBV4-2 with TRBJ2-1; 10 bases are a match to TRBD2. The CDR3 sequence is 14 residues long. Trimming cost V 3 bases and J 5 bases; bases outside gene matches: 1. Germline CDR1 and CDR2: LGHNA and YNFKEQ. This chain's CDR3 is CASSQLAGDNEQFF. For the CDR3, the DNA is TGTGCCAGCAGCCAGCTAGCGGGGGACAATGAGCAGTTCTTC.

The V and J genes are TRBV25-1 and TRBJ1-5; 7 positions agree with TRBD1. This CDR3 has 13 amino acids. Trimming took 4 bases from V and 8 from J; bases not matched to a gene: 5. The germline V gene encodes CDR1 MGHDK and CDR2 SYGVNS. The CDR3 is CASSGLTGKPQHF. The CDR3 nucleotides are TGTGCCAGCAGTGGTCTGACAGGGAAGCCCCAGCATTTT.

V and J are TRBV7-2 and TRBJ1-5; 9 bases fit TRBD1. The CDR3 is 15 residues long. CDR1 and CDR2 (germline): SGHTA, FQGNSA. The V and J ends lost 5 bases and 3 bases, in that order; junction bases with no gene match: 5. This chain's CDR3 is CASSRTGDINQPQHF. The CDR3 bases are TGTGCCAGCAGCCGGACAGGGGATATCAATCAGCCCCAGCATTTT. The whole variable domain, remainder taken from reference TRBV7-2 and TRBJ1-5, is GAGVSQSPSNKVTEKGKDVELRCDPISGHTALYWYRQSLGQGLEFLIYFQGNSAPDKSGLPSDRFSAERTGGSVSTLTIQRTQQEDSAVYLCASSRTGDINQPQHFGDGTRLSIL.

The chain uses TRBV18 and TRBJ2-6; 12 positions match TRBD2. In germline, CDR1 is KGHSH, CDR2 LQKENI. This CDR3 region has 18 residues. With 6 bases clipped from V and 0 bases from J, the junction kept 6 bases outside the gene matches. The CDR3 DNA reads TGTGCCAGCTCTCCCTCGGGACTAGCGGGCTCTGGGGCCAACGTCCTGACTTTC. Translated, it gives CASSPSGLAGSGANVLTF.

Only a few counts were recorded for this clone. V is TRBV27 and J is TRBJ2-7; 7 positions agree with TRBD2. CDR1 is MNHEY, CDR2 SMNVEV, per germline (reference sequence). This CDR3 contains 17 residues. The ends lost 2 bases at V and 6 bases at J; junction bases unmatched: 16. Here the CDR3 DNA reads TGTGCCAGCAGTTTAATTGAGCGGGCGGGAGCACGAAGCGAGCAGTACTTC. Translating gives CASSLIERAGARSEQYF.

The chain couples TRBV6-5 to TRBJ1-1, with 10 nucleotides matching TRBD1. Germline V gene lookup returns CDR1 MNHEY and CDR2 SVGAGI. The CDR3 extends over 14 amino acids. Trimming removed 5 bases from V and 8 bases from J; junction bases left unmatched: 8. Here the CDR3 DNA reads TGTGCCAGCAGTCACCGGGACAGGGGTGTCGAAGCTTTCTTT. Amino acid sequence: CASSHRDRGVEAFF.

Worth noting for this clone: The same CDR3 is also encoded by other DNA sequences in this sample. In DNA, the CDR3 is TGTGCCAGCAGCTTCAGCGGGGGGAACACCGGGGAGCTGTTTTTT. Encoded protein: CASSFSGGNTGELFF. The V call is TRBV11-3, the J call TRBJ2-2; 8 bases fit TRBD2. The CDR3 extends over 15 amino acids. Germline V gene data show CDR1 as SGHNT and CDR2 as YENEEA. Germline trimming cut 3 bases from V and 1 base from J; bases unmatched to any gene: 1.

This rearrangement joins TRBV5-4 to TRBJ2-2; tentative D call: TRBD2 (5 bases). CDR3 length: 15 amino acids. The germline V and J ends were trimmed by 4 bases and 6 bases, with 16 bases remaining between them. Germline CDR1 reads SGHNT; CDR2 reads YYREEE (reference sequence). The DNA for the CDR3 is TGTGCCAGCAGCGTTACGGGAACGGGGTCCGGGGAGCTGTTTTTT. Protein sequence: CASSVTGTGSGELFF.

The chain couples TRBV7-2 to TRBJ2-5, with 12 nucleotides matching TRBD2. CDR3 length equals 14 residues. The V and J ends lost 5 bases and 4 bases, in that order; junction bases with no gene match: 2. CDR1 and CDR2 from the germline V gene are SGHTA and FQGNSA. CDR3 in DNA: TGTGCCAGCAGCCTGACTAGCGGGGGAGAGACCCAGTACTTC. This encodes CASSLTSGGETQYF.

This clone was counted a few times. The chain carries TRBV2 and TRBJ2-5; D gene uncertain. The CDR3 covers 13 residues. Germline V gene sequence: CDR1 SNHLY, CDR2 FYNNEI. V lost 1 base to trimming and J lost 5 bases, with 8 bases between them. CDR3 sequence reads: CASSEGARETQYF. As DNA, the CDR3 is TGTGCCAGCAGTGAAGGGGCCCGGGAGACCCAGTACTTC.

The V and J genes are TRBV10-3 and TRBJ1-1; 7 bases map to TRBD1. There are 16 residues in the CDR3. Per the germline V gene, CDR1 is ENHRY and CDR2 is SYGVKD. The ends lost 3 bases at V and 1 base at J; junction bases unmatched: 8. The CDR3 nucleotides are TGTGCCATCAGTGAACCCCACAGGACAGGGAACACTGAAGCTTTCTTT. This sequence encodes CAISEPHRTGNTEAFF.

As DNA, the CDR3 is TGTGCCAGCAGTTTGTCCCTCGACAGGTCTGGCTACACCTTC. Translated, it gives CASSLSLDRSGYTF. V gene TRBV28 combines with J gene TRBJ1-2, with a possible D match to TRBD1 (6 bases). CDR1 is MDHEN and CDR2 is SYDVKM in the germline V gene. This CDR3 has 14 amino acids. With 3 bases removed from V and 7 bases from J, the gap between germline ends came to 15 bases.